This T cell receptor (beta chain) comes out of a study of CD8 T cells in Susac syndrome. Study overall: When blood was collected, patients with Susac syndrome were therapy-naive, were taking corticosteroids, or were receiving intravenous immunoglobulin alone. The study's findings and limits: CD8+ clonal expansion in Susac peaked in TEMRA cells and active patients.

This clonotype was seen a single time. The antigen is unknown. The T cells that were sequenced for TCR beta were CD8+ and CD4+ cells from blood. The TEMRA cells underwent FACS enrichment, while the CD8+ and CD4+ T cells underwent negative isolation. RNA in amounts of roughly 0.5 to 1 ug was reverse transcribed with random hexamers. TCRdb processed the immunoSEQ multiplex PCR reads anew with MiXCR; each CDR3 protein has one entry. This sample has around 80,000 distinct CDR3 sequences, with 85% to 95% found just once. The origin of this receptor is a human donor with Susac syndrome. Sequences were obtained from CD8+ T cells from PBMCs.

The chain's CDR3 is CSARGMGSSYEQYF. The CDR3 coding sequence is TGCAGTGCTAGAGGAATGGGATCCTCCTACGAGCAGTACTTC. The chain uses TRBV20-1 and TRBJ2-7; D uncertain. The CDR3 totals 14 residues. Per the germline V gene, CDR1 is DFQATT and CDR2 is SNEGSKA (reference sequence). V lost 1 base to trimming and J lost 0 bases, with 10 bases between them.